Each of the 13 T cell receptor beta chains below was sequenced from the same sample in a study of cytomegalovirus exposure and HLA in healthy donors. Use of 60 Vbeta and 13 Jbeta primers characterized the PCR. TCRdb's copy holds only in-frame clones and misses some; the assay was immunoSEQ multiplex PCR. In all, the sample yields about 160,000 clones. The sample was PBMCs. The receptors stem from a woman between 55 and 75 years old in good health and CMV-seronegative.

V and J are TRBV2 and TRBJ2-4, with D possibly TRBD1 on 5 matching bases. V was cut by 6 bases and J by 4 bases, with 7 bases left in between. The germline V gene has CDR1 SNHLY and CDR2 FYNNEI. The CDR3 loop spans 12 amino acids. The CDR3 protein is CASRAGKNIQYF. CDR3 bases: TGTGCCAGCAGGGCAGGGAAAAACATTCAGTACTTC. Supplemented by reference TRBV2 and TRBJ2-4, the full variable domain reads EPEVTQTPSHQVTQMGQEVILRCVPISNHLYFYWYRQILGQKVEFLVSFYNNEISEKSEIFDDQFSVERPDGSNFTLKIRSTKLEDSAMYFCASRAGKNIQYFGAGTRLSVL.

A word on this clone: Other DNA variants within this sample encode the same CDR3. The V call is TRBV7-3, the J call TRBJ2-7, with D tentatively TRBD1 (5 bases). Germline V gene lookup returns CDR1 SGHTA and CDR2 FQGTGA. Trimming stripped 5 bases from V and 1 base from J, with 12 bases between. There are 14 residues in the CDR3. The CDR3 region has the DNA TGTGCCAGCAGCCCAACGCCAGGGTCCTACGAGCAGTACTTC. Protein: CASSPTPGSYEQYF. The entire variable domain, with the rest obtained from reference TRBV7-3 and TRBJ2-7, is as follows: GAGVSQTPSNKVTEKGKYVELRCDPISGHTALYWYRQSLGQGPEFLIYFQGTGAADDSGLPNDRFFAVRPEGSVSTLKIQRTERGDSAVYLCASSPTPGSYEQYFGPGTRLTVT.

The rearrangement uses TRBV5-6 and TRBJ2-6; D remains unclear. There are 17 residues in the CDR3. The germline V gene has CDR1 SGHDT and CDR2 YYEEEE. V was trimmed by 0 bases and J by 0 bases, leaving 10 bases between them. This CDR3 is CASSLETTSSGANVLTF. DNA of the CDR3: TGTGCCAGCAGCTTGGAGACAACGAGCTCTGGGGCCAACGTCCTGACTTTC.

V is TRBV19 and J is TRBJ2-5; 16 nucleotides align to TRBD2. CDR3 size: 17 residues. Unmatched junction bases numbered 5, after V lost 5 bases and J lost 2 bases. The germline CDR1 and CDR2 sequences are LNHDA and SQIVND (reference sequence). CDR3: CASSLGTSGRDQETQYF. In nucleotides, the CDR3 is TGTGCCAGTAGTCTAGGGACTAGCGGGAGGGATCAAGAGACCCAGTACTTC.

The J gene is TRBJ2-4, the V gene TRBV29-1; no clear D. This CDR3 has 10 residues. Germline CDR1 is SQVTM and CDR2 is ANQGSEA. Trimming stripped 4 bases from V and 5 bases from J, with 3 bases between. In DNA, the CDR3 is TGCAGCGTTGCCGAAAACATTCAGTACTTC. Its protein is CSVAENIQYF.

This sequence joins TRBV18 and TRBJ1-1; no clear D. V lost 6 bases and J 1 base, leaving 9 bases between the germline ends. The CDR3 totals 13 residues. Germline V CDR1 and CDR2: KGHSH, LQKENI. Here the CDR3 DNA reads TGTGCCAGCTCCCCAGAGGGGAACACTGAAGCTTTCTTT. Its protein product is CASSPEGNTEAFF.

The V and J genes are TRBV27 and TRBJ2-7; 10 nucleotides match TRBD2. The germline V gene has CDR1 MNHEY and CDR2 SMNVEV (reference sequence). This CDR3 spans 17 amino acids. V shed 6 bases, J shed 0 bases, and the junction held 11 bases outside the gene matches. Written as DNA, the CDR3 is TGTGCCAGCAGGCAACTAGCGGGACCCACCTTCTCCTACGAGCAGTACTTC. Translation: CASRQLAGPTFSYEQYF.

The CDR3 sequence is CASSLGWQVWEKLFF. CDR3 DNA: TGTGCCAGCAGCTTAGGGTGGCAGGTTTGGGAAAAACTGTTTTTT. J is TRBJ1-4 and V is TRBV7-6; D is unclear. This CDR3 contains 15 residues. Trimming pared 1 base from V and 8 bases from J, leaving 14 bases between. CDR1 and CDR2 from the germline V gene are SGHVS and FNYEAQ.

The V call is TRBV5-1, the J call TRBJ2-5; 8 positions agree with TRBD2. CDR1 and CDR2 from the germline V gene are SGHRS and YFSETQ. CDR3 size: 17 residues. Unmatched junction bases numbered 9, after V lost 1 base and J lost 1 base. DNA of the CDR3: TGCGCCAGCAGCTTGAGGTTCAGCGGGAGACTCCAAGAGACCCAGTACTTC. Translation gives CASSLRFSGRLQETQYF. Full variable domain (rest looked up from reference TRBV5-1 and TRBJ2-5): KAGVTQTPRYLIKTRGQQVTLSCSPISGHRSVSWYQQTPGQGLQFLFEYFSETQRNKGNFPGRFSGRQFSNSRSEMNVSTLELGDSALYLCASSLRFSGRLQETQYFGPGTRLLVL.

The V and J genes are TRBV5-1 and TRBJ2-1, with TRBD1 matching over 9 bases. The germline V gene encodes CDR1 SGHRS and CDR2 YFSETQ. V trimming: 3 bases; J trimming: 10 bases; junction bases outside the gene matches: 5. The CDR3 spans 13 residues. Here the CDR3 reads CASSWTGDGEQFF. DNA of the CDR3: TGCGCCAGCAGCTGGACAGGGGATGGCGAGCAGTTCTTC.

The rearrangement uses TRBV29-1 and TRBJ2-5; D is possibly TRBD2 (5 bases). V lost 0 bases to trimming and J lost 2 bases, with 10 bases between them. This CDR3 comprises 14 residues. Germline V gene lookup returns CDR1 SQVTM and CDR2 ANQGSEA. In DNA, the CDR3 is TGCAGCGTTGAAGATGTGGGAGTACAAGAGACCCAGTACTTC. It yields the protein CSVEDVGVQETQYF.

The chain carries TRBV19 and TRBJ2-3, with 9 bases that match TRBD2. V lost 9 bases, J lost 5 bases, and 12 bases stayed unmatched. The CDR3 extends over 15 amino acids. From germline, CDR1 is LNHDA and CDR2 SQIVND (reference sequence). This chain's CDR3 is CASSIRAGGRDTQYF. In DNA, the CDR3 is TGTGCCAGCTCGATCCGAGCGGGGGGAAGAGATACGCAGTATTTT. Full variable domain (remainder filled in from reference TRBV19 and TRBJ2-3): DGGITQSPKYLFRKEGQNVTLSCEQNLNHDAMYWYRQDPGQGLRLIYYSQIVNDFQKGDIAEGYSVSREKKESFPLTVTSAQKNPTAFYLCASSIRAGGRDTQYFGPGTRLTVL.

This sequence joins TRBV6-6 and TRBJ1-5, with TRBD1 matching 9 bases. The CDR3 is 14 residues long. Looked up from germline, CDR1 is MNHNY and CDR2 is SVGAGI (reference sequence). The junction had 7 bases not matched to a gene; V was cut back by 7 bases and J by 6 bases. The CDR3 spells CASKSDRGGQPQHF. CDR3 nucleotides: TGTGCCAGCAAATCGGACAGGGGAGGTCAGCCCCAGCATTTT.